A selection of T cell receptor beta chains follows, all from one sample in a study of cytomegalovirus exposure and HLA in healthy donors. Repertoires were generated with immunoSEQ multiplex PCR, while TCRdb's copy carries only in-frame clones and drops some. The table lists hundreds of thousands of clones, 70% of them singletons. The material sequenced was PBMCs. The receptors come from a man aged 35 to 55 in good health and CMV-seropositive. Both conserved end residues are part of each CDR3. D genes are given only for firm matches. A row's size may be missing; if present it is once, few, many or a size class.

clone_size,v_call,d_call,j_call,cdr3_nt,cdr3_aa
-,TRBV9,TRBD2,TRBJ2-2,TGTGCCAGCAGCCCGACTAGCGGGGGTACCGGGGAGCTGTTTTTT,CASSPTSGGTGELFF
-,TRBV27,TRBD1,TRBJ1-2,TGTGCCAGCAGAAGACCCGGGACAGAAACTAACTATGGCTACACCTTC,CASRRPGTETNYGYTF
-,TRBV5-6,-,TRBJ2-4,TGTGCCAGCACGGCAGGCATGACAGTTGATGGGATAGCCAAAAACATTCAGTACTTC,CASTAGMTVDGIAKNIQYF
few,TRBV5-6,-,TRBJ2-1,TGTGCCAGCAGCTTGCGGGGTAACCGTTACAATGAGCAGTTCTTC,CASSLRGNRYNEQFF
few,TRBV7-2,-,TRBJ1-1,TGTGCCAGCTGGGCCGGGGGGAACACTGAAGCTTTCTTT,CASWAGGNTEAFF
few,TRBV7-9,TRBD1,TRBJ1-5,TGTGCCAGCAGCTGGACAGGGGGCGGCAATCAGCCCCAGCATTTT,CASSWTGGGNQPQHF
-,TRBV29-1,-,TRBJ1-2,TGCAGCGTTGACGAAGGGGTCCACGGCTACACCTTC,CSVDEGVHGYTF
-,TRBV5-1,TRBD1,TRBJ2-1,TGCGCCAGCAGCCTCCAGACCCCTGGAAGGGGGCAATTCTTCGATGAGCAGTTCTTC,CASSLQTPGRGQFFDEQFF
-,TRBV4-2,TRBD1,TRBJ2-7,TGTGCCAGCAGCCGAACCGGGACAGGTAGCGAGCAGTACTTC,CASSRTGTGSEQYF
-,TRBV6-5,-,TRBJ2-3,TGTGCCAGCAAGGCAGGATTGAGAGATACGCAGTATTTT,CASKAGLRDTQYF
few,TRBV15,-,TRBJ1-2,TGTGCCACCAGCAGAGATCGGGGGTCCGGAGAGGGGGGGCGCGATGGCTACACCTTC,CATSRDRGSGEGGRDGYTF
-,TRBV2,TRBD2,TRBJ2-2,TGTGCCAGCAGTGACCTAGCGGGGGGCATAACGTCCACCGGGGAGCTGTTTTTT,CASSDLAGGITSTGELFF
-,TRBV7-9,TRBD1,TRBJ2-2,TGTGCCAGCAGCCGACAGGGGGCGACCGGGGAGCTGTTTTTT,CASSRQGATGELFF
-,TRBV19,TRBD1,TRBJ1-5,TGTGCCAGTAGTATTAGTGTCGGGACAGTTAGCTCCAATCAGCCCCAGCATTTT,CASSISVGTVSSNQPQHF
-,TRBV18,-,TRBJ2-7,TGTGCCAGCTCCAGGGATTTTGCTTGGGAGCAGTACTTC,CASSRDFAWEQYF
few,TRBV5-1,-,TRBJ2-3,TGCGCCAGCAGCTTGGGAGGAAGCAGCACAGATACGCAGTATTTT,CASSLGGSSTDTQYF
-,TRBV5-4,TRBD1,TRBJ2-7,TGTGCCAGCAGCTACGGACAGGTCTACGAGCAGTACTTC,CASSYGQVYEQYF
-,TRBV7-2,TRBD2,TRBJ2-1,TGTGCCAGCAGGCCCGGGGGGGCGGGGTCGTACAATGAGCAGTTCTTC,CASRPGGAGSYNEQFF
-,TRBV28,TRBD2,TRBJ2-2,TGTGCCAGCAGTTTATTCTATGCCGCATCTAGCGGGGGTTTCACCGGGGAGCTGTTTTTT,CASSLFYAASSGGFTGELFF
-,TRBV5-5,-,TRBJ2-7,TGTGCCAGCAGTTTCGCGGGACGGGGAGGTTCCTACGAGCAGTACTTC,CASSFAGRGGSYEQYF
-,TRBV9,TRBD1,TRBJ1-6,TGTGCCAGCAGCGTCCGGGACAGGGCGGGAAATTCACCCCTCCACTTT,CASSVRDRAGNSPLHF
-,TRBV7-9,-,TRBJ2-3,TGTTCCAGCAGCTTACAGGGCGTGGGAGATACGCAGTATTTT,CSSSLQGVGDTQYF
-,TRBV2,-,TRBJ1-5,TGTGCCAGCACTTACGGGGGTTCCAATCAGCCCCAGCATTTT,CASTYGGSNQPQHF
-,TRBV27,TRBD1,TRBJ2-7,TGTGCCAGCAGTTCTACAGGGGTCGAGCAGTACTTC,CASSSTGVEQYF
-,TRBV4-1,-,TRBJ2-3,TGCGCCAGCAGCCCGGGACTGTTGATAGGAGATACGCAGTATTTT,CASSPGLLIGDTQYF
-,TRBV5-1,-,TRBJ1-1,TGCGCCAGCCTTCCATCCGGGGGGACGAACACTGAAGCTTTCTTT,CASLPSGGTNTEAFF
-,TRBV11-1,TRBD1,TRBJ2-5,TGTGCCAGCAGCTTTTCAGGGGGCGGAGAGACCCAGTACTTC,CASSFSGGGETQYF
-,TRBV6-5,TRBD2,TRBJ2-3,TGTGCCAGCAGTCGAGTCGGGGGGATGACAGATACGCAGTATTTT,CASSRVGGMTDTQYF
few,TRBV6-1,-,TRBJ1-3,TGTGCCAGCAGTGAAGCCAGGGCGAGCTCTGGAAACACCATATATTTT,CASSEARASSGNTIYF
-,TRBV5-1,-,TRBJ2-5,TGCGCCAGCAGCTCCCTGGGGAGTAACCAAGAGACCCAGTACTTC,CASSSLGSNQETQYF
few,TRBV7-6,-,TRBJ1-4,TGTGCCAGCAGCGAAGCTCCGAGGGCTCGTGAAAAACTGTTTTTT,CASSEAPRAREKLFF
-,TRBV18,-,TRBJ2-1,TGTGCCAGCTCACCACCGGGGGCCCCTCCTGAGCAGTTCTTC,CASSPPGAPPEQFF
-,TRBV5-1,TRBD1,TRBJ2-2,TGCGCCAGCAGCCCCCTACAGGGGGCTTCCACCGGGGAGCTGTTTTTT,CASSPLQGASTGELFF
few,TRBV14,-,TRBJ1-5,TGTGCCAGCAGCCAAGATCACAATCAGCCCCAGCATTTT,CASSQDHNQPQHF
-,TRBV27,-,TRBJ2-7,TGTGCCACCAAGCACGAGCAGTACTTC,CATKHEQYF
-,TRBV5-1,TRBD1,TRBJ1-2,TGCGCCAGCGCGCCCTTTTCACAGGGGGCTCCCTATGGCTACACCTTC,CASAPFSQGAPYGYTF
-,TRBV6-1,-,TRBJ1-2,TGTGCCAGCAGTGATATACTCGGGAGTGGGGCCTTGGGTGGCTACACCTTC,CASSDILGSGALGGYTF
-,TRBV5-1,-,TRBJ2-2,TGCGCCAGCACCCTCCCCCCCACAGGGTTCACCGGGGAGCTGTTTTTT,CASTLPPTGFTGELFF
-,TRBV10-3,-,TRBJ2-5,TGTGCCATCAGTGGGGTGACTACAGAGACCCAGTACTTC,CAISGVTTETQYF
-,TRBV19,-,TRBJ1-2,TGTGCCAGTAGTATTCCGCAGGGCCCGACTAACTATGGCTACACCTTC,CASSIPQGPTNYGYTF
few,TRBV6-6,-,TRBJ1-5,TGTGCCAGCAGTTACTCAGGGAGGCGTAGGAATCAGCCCCAGCATTTT,CASSYSGRRRNQPQHF
-,TRBV6-1,-,TRBJ2-7,TGTGCCAGCAGTGAGGCGCAGGGGTACTACGAGCAGTACTTC,CASSEAQGYYEQYF
-,TRBV19,-,TRBJ2-7,TGTGCCAGTAGCCCAGGAGGCTACGAGCAGTACTTC,CASSPGGYEQYF
-,TRBV6-4,-,TRBJ1-2,TGTGCCAGCAGGACCTCGACAGGAAACTATGGCTACACCTTC,CASRTSTGNYGYTF
-,TRBV7-8,TRBD2,TRBJ2-7,TGTGCCAGCAGCCATTATCTCCCGGGACTAGCGGGGGGGAGGGCCTACGAGCAGTACTTC,CASSHYLPGLAGGRAYEQYF
few,TRBV18,TRBD1,TRBJ1-1,TGTGCCAGCTCATCCAGTAGACAGGGCTCCACTGAAGCTTTCTTT,CASSSSRQGSTEAFF
-,TRBV4-2,-,TRBJ2-1,TGTGCCAGCAGCCAAGGGGATAGCGGAGAATACAATGAGCAGTTCTTC,CASSQGDSGEYNEQFF
-,TRBV7-3,-,TRBJ2-3,TGTGCCAGCAGCTATACGGGGAGAGATACGCAGTATTTT,CASSYTGRDTQYF
-,TRBV5-1,-,TRBJ2-2,TGCGCCAGCAGCCCTGGAGGGGGCGGATTGATGAGGAACACCGGGGAGCTGTTTTTT,CASSPGGGGLMRNTGELFF
-,TRBV19,-,TRBJ1-1,TGTGCCAGTAGTATTTTGCAGGGATTGTACACTGAAGCTTTCTTT,CASSILQGLYTEAFF
once,TRBV5-1,TRBD1,TRBJ2-1,TGCGCCAGCAGCCCGGCCGGACAGGGTTACAATGAGCAGTTCTTC,CASSPAGQGYNEQFF
-,TRBV6-6,TRBD2,TRBJ2-3,TGTGCCAGCAGTTACGTAGCGGGGGAGGCAGATACGCAGTATTTT,CASSYVAGEADTQYF
-,TRBV5-8,-,TRBJ2-2,TGTGCCAGCAGCTTCGCGACAGTAAAGACCGGGGAGCTGTTTTTT,CASSFATVKTGELFF
-,TRBV4-1,-,TRBJ1-4,TGCGCCAGCAGCCAAGAAAACATCCCTAATGAAAAACTGTTTTTT,CASSQENIPNEKLFF